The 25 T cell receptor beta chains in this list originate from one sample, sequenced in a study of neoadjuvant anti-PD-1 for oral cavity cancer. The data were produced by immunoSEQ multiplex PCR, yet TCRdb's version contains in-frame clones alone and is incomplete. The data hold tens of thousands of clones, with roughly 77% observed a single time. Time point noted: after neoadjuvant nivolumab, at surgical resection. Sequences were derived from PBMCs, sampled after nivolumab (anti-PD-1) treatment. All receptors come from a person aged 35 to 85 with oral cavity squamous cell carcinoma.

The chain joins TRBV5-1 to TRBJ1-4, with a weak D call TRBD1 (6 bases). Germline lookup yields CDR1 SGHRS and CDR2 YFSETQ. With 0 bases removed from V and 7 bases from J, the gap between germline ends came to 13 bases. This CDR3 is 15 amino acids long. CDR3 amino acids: CASSLEGGGSEKLFF. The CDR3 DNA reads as TGCGCCAGCAGCTTGGAGGGGGGAGGAAGTGAAAAACTGTTTTTT.

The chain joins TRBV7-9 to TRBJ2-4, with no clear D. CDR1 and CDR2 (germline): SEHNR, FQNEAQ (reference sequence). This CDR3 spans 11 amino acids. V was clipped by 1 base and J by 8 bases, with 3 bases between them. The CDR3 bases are TGTGCCAGCAGCTTAGAGGACATTCAGTACTTC. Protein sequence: CASSLEDIQYF.

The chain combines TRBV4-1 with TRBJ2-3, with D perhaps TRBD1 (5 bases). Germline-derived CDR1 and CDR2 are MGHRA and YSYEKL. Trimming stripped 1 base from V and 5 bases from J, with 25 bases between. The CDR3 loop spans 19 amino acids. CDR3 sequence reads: CASSQGSFARAGVGDTQYF. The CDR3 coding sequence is TGCGCCAGCAGCCAAGGAAGTTTCGCCAGGGCAGGAGTGGGAGATACGCAGTATTTT.

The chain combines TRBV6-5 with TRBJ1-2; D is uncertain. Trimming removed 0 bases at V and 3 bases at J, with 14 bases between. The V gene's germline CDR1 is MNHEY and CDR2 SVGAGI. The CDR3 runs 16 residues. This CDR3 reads CASSYSVGERDYGYTF. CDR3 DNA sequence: TGTGCCAGCAGTTACTCGGTCGGGGAGAGAGACTATGGCTACACCTTC.

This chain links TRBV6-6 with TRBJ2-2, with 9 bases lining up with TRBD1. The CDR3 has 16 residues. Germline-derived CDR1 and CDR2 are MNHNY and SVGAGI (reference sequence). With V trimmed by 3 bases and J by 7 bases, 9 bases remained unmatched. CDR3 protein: CASSYWLGQGIGELFF. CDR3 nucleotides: TGTGCCAGCAGTTATTGGCTGGGACAGGGAATCGGGGAGCTGTTTTTT.

The chain's CDR3 is CASSFGTGGYEQYF. The CDR3 DNA is TGCGCCAGCAGCTTCGGGACAGGGGGATACGAGCAGTACTTC. The chain carries TRBV5-1 and TRBJ2-7, with 11 bases aligning to TRBD1. Losses at the gene ends were 2 bases for V and 4 bases for J; bases not matched to a gene: 2. This CDR3 spans 14 amino acids. Looked up from germline, CDR1 is SGHRS and CDR2 is YFSETQ.

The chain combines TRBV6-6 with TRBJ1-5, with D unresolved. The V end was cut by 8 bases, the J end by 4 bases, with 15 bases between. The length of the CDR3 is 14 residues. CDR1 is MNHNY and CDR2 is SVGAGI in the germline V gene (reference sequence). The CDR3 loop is CASSERTDNQPQHF. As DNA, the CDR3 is TGTGCCAGCTCTGAGAGGACGGATAATCAGCCCCAGCATTTT.

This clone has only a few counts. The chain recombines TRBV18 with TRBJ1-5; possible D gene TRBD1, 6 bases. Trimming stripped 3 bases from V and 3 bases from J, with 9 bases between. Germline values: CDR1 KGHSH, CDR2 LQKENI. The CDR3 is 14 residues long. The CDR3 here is CASSPGQNNQPQHF. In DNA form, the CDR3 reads TGTGCCAGCTCACCCGGACAGAACAATCAGCCCCAGCATTTT. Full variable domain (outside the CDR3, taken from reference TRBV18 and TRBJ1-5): NAGVMQNPRHLVRRRGQEARLRCSPMKGHSHVYWYRQLPEEGLKFMVYLQKENIIDESGMPKERFSAEFPKEGPSILRIQQVVRGDSAAYFCASSPGQNNQPQHFGDGTRLSIL.

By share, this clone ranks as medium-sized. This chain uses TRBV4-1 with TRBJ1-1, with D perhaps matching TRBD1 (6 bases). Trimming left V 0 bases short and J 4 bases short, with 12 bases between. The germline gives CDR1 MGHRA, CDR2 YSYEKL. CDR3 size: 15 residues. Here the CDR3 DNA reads TGCGCCAGCAGCCAAGATGCAGGGGAGGGCACTGAAGCTTTCTTT. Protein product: CASSQDAGEGTEAFF.

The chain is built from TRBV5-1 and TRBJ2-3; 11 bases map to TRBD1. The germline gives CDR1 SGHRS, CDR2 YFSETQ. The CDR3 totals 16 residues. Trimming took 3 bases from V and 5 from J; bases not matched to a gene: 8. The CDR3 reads CASSSWDRGEEDTQYF. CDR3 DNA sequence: TGCGCCAGCAGCTCATGGGACAGGGGGGAGGAAGATACGCAGTATTTT.

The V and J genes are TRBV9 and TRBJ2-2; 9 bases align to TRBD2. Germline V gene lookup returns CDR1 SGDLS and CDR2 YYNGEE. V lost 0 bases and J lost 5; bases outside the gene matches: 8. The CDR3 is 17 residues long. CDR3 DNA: TGTGCCAGCAGCGTAGAAGTAGCGGGAGTCCGAACCGGGGAGCTGTTTTTT. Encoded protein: CASSVEVAGVRTGELFF.

The CDR3 region has the DNA TGTGCCAGCAGCTTTTGGGGGGAGGGGGAAAAACTGTTTTTT. Amino acids: CASSFWGEGEKLFF. The chain combines TRBV11-3 with TRBJ1-4; D is perhaps TRBD1 (5 bases). The CDR3 covers 14 residues. Trimming took off 3 bases at V and 8 bases at J, with 13 bases between the two ends. CDR1 and CDR2 (germline): SGHNT, YENEEA.

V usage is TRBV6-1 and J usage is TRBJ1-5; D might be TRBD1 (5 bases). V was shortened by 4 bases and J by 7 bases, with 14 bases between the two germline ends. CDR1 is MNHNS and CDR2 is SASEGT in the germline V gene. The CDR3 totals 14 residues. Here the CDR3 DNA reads TGTGCCAGCAGTGCTTCTTCCAGGGACCAGCCCCAGCATTTT. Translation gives CASSASSRDQPQHF.

The CDR3 bases are TGTGCCAGCAGTATTGGGGGAGGTTACGAGCAGTACTTC. Translated: CASSIGGGYEQYF. V and J are TRBV6-1 and TRBJ2-7, with a weak D call TRBD2 (6 bases). V was trimmed by 5 bases and J by 4 bases, leaving 12 bases between them. The CDR3 totals 13 residues. Germline CDR1 and CDR2: MNHNS and SASEGT.

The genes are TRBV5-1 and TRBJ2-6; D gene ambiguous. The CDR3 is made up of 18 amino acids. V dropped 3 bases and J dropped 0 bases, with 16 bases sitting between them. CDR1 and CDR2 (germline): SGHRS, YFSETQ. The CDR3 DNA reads TGCGCCAGCAGCTCTTCCGGAGACTCGCTCTCTGGGGCCAACGTCCTGACTTTC. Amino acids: CASSSSGDSLSGANVLTF.

The CDR3 DNA follows: TGCGCCAGCAGCCAAAAGGGGGACAGGGAGGTAATTTACACCTTC. It codes for CASSQKGDREVIYTF. The chain has TRBV4-1 and TRBJ1-2, with 9 positions matching TRBD1. The CDR3 has 15 amino acids. The V segment lost 2 bases and the J segment 11 bases; nucleotides outside the gene matches: 12. CDR1 is MGHRA, CDR2 YSYEKL, per germline.

The CDR3 bases are TGTGCCAGCAGCCCCGGCGGGGGGTTGGGGGAGCTGTTTTTT. Translation gives CASSPGGGLGELFF. This sequence joins TRBV5-4 and TRBJ2-2, with TRBD2 matching 8 bases. The V gene's germline CDR1 is SGHNT and CDR2 YYREEE (reference sequence). V dropped 4 bases and J dropped 8; count of bases not matched to a gene: 7. The CDR3 has 14 residues.

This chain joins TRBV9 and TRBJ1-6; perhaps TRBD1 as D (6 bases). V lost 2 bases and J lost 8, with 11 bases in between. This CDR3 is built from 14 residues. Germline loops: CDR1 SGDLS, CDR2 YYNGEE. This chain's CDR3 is CASSVAGVDSPLHF. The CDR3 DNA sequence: TGTGCCAGCAGCGTTGCAGGGGTAGATTCACCCCTCCACTTT.

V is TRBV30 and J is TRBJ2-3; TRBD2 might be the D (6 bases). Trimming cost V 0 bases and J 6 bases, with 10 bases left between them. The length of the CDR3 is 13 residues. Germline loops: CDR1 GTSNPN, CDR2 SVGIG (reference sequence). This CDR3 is CAWSVRGRDTQYF. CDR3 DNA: TGTGCCTGGAGTGTACGAGGGAGGGATACGCAGTATTTT.

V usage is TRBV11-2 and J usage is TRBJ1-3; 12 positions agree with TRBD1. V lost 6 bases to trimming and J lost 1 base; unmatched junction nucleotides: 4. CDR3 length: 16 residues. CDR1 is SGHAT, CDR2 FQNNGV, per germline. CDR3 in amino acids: CASRTGQGASGNTIYF. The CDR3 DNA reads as TGTGCCAGCAGAACGGGACAGGGGGCGTCTGGAAACACCATATATTTT.

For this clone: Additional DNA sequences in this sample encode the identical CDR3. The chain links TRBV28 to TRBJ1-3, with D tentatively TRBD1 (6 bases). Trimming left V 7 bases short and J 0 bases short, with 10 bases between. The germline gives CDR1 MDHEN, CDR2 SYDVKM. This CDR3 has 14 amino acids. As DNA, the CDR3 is TGTGCCAGCAACACAGGGAGCTCTGGAAACACCATATATTTT. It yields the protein CASNTGSSGNTIYF.

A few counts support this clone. Here the CDR3 DNA reads TGTGCCAGCAGCCTACTCGCGGTAGGGGGCAATCAGCCCCAGCATTTT. Protein sequence: CASSLLAVGGNQPQHF. The chain is built from TRBV7-2 and TRBJ1-5, with a tentative D call TRBD1 (5 bases). The germline V and J ends were trimmed by 5 bases and 2 bases, with 16 bases remaining between them. The germline gives CDR1 SGHTA, CDR2 FQGNSA. The CDR3 loop spans 16 amino acids.

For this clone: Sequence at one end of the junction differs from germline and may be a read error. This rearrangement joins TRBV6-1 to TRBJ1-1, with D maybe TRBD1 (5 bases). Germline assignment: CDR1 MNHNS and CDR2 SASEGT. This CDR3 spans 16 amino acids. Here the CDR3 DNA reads TGTGCCAGCAGTGGAAGCCCTCTCGGTGACCGGGACGGAGACGATTTT. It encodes CASSGSPLGDRDGDDF.

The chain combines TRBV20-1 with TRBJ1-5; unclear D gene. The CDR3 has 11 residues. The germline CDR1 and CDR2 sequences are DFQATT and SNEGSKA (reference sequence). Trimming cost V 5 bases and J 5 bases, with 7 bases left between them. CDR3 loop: CSASGDQPQHF. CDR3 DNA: TGCAGTGCTTCAGGCGATCAGCCCCAGCATTTT.

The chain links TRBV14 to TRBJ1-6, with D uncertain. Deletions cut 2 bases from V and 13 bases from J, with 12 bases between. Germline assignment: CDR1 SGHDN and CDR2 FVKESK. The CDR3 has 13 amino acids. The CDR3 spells CASSQKFDSPLHF. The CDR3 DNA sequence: TGTGCCAGCAGCCAAAAATTCGATAGCCCCCTCCACTTT. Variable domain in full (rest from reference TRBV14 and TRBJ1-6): EAGVTQFPSHSVIEKGQTVTLRCDPISGHDNLYWYRRVMGKEIKFLLHFVKESKQDESGMPNNRFLAERTGGTYSTLKVQPAELEDSGVYFCASSQKFDSPLHFGNGTRLTVT.